These 22 T cell receptor beta chains share one sample of origin, sequenced in a study of blood T cell repertoires in COVID-19 (dated by TCRdb to 2020 to 2022). Library construction relied on the immunoSEQ multiplex PCR assay. TCRdb mirrors the immuneACCESS table, restricted to in-frame sequences. Some clones are absent from its copies; in checked studies, under half trace to an unresolved V gene, and the reason for the others is unknown. The sample table holds 90,000 to 140,000 clones, of which about 86% were seen once. The ten most abundant clones make up over 35% of the sample. Sequencing was done on a sample of peripheral blood. These receptors were obtained from a man older than 75 with acute or convalescent COVID-19.

The gene calls are TRBV7-8 and TRBJ1-5, with D tentatively TRBD1 (6 bases). Germline CDR1 SGHVS, CDR2 FQNEAQ. Trimming removed 5 bases from V and 4 bases from J, with 12 bases in between. The CDR3 sequence is 14 residues long. CDR3 DNA: TGTGCCAGCAGCCCCGGGACACCTAATCAGCCCCAGCATTTT. Its translation is CASSPGTPNQPQHF.

The chain links TRBV7-9 to TRBJ2-1, with 9 bases matching TRBD1. The CDR3 length is 15 residues. With V trimmed by 3 bases and J by 6 bases, 6 bases remained unmatched. Germline CDR1 is SEHNR and CDR2 is FQNEAQ (reference sequence). Here the CDR3 DNA reads TGTGCCAGCAGCTTCGGACAGGGGAAATTCAATGAGCAGTTCTTC. Translation: CASSFGQGKFNEQFF.

The chain recombines TRBV28 with TRBJ2-1; 13 nucleotides align to TRBD2. Looked up from germline, CDR1 is MDHEN and CDR2 is SYDVKM. This CDR3 contains 16 residues. V was pared by 5 bases and J by 5 bases, with 6 bases of the junction left unmatched. The DNA for the CDR3 is TGTGCCAGCAGTCTCCTTGGACTAGCGGGAGACAATGAGCAGTTCTTC. This sequence encodes CASSLLGLAGDNEQFF. The variable domain in full, completed from reference TRBV28 and TRBJ2-1, reads DVKVTQSSRYLVKRTGEKVFLECVQDMDHENMFWYRQDPGLGLRLIYFSYDVKMKEKGDIPEGYSVSREKKERFSLILESASTNQTSMYLCASSLLGLAGDNEQFFGPGTRLTVL.

Here the CDR3 DNA reads TGTGCCAGCAGCTTAAATACAGGGTCGGGGGAGACCCAGTACTTC. This encodes CASSLNTGSGETQYF. V is TRBV7-3 and J is TRBJ2-5; possibly TRBD1 for D (6 bases). This CDR3 comprises 15 residues. Germline V lookup: CDR1 SGHTA, CDR2 FQGTGA. Trimming removed 1 base at V and 5 bases at J, with 14 bases between.

The genes are TRBV7-2 and TRBJ1-2; D is ambiguous. Between the trimmed V and J ends, which lost 1 base and 7 bases, there was a span of 16 bases. The CDR3 has 15 amino acids. Germline values: CDR1 SGHTA, CDR2 FQGNSA. In DNA form, the CDR3 reads TGTGCCAGCAGCTTAGAGTTTTCAACGAGCTCTGGCTACACCTTC. This sequence encodes CASSLEFSTSSGYTF.

The chain recombines TRBV18 with TRBJ2-5; D perhaps matches TRBD1 (5 bases). Trimming left V 2 bases short and J 2 bases short, with 9 bases between. CDR1 KGHSH and CDR2 LQKENI come from the germline V gene. The CDR3 has 14 amino acids. The CDR3 sequence is CASSPRTFQETQYF. CDR3 nucleotide sequence: TGTGCCAGCTCACCAAGGACATTTCAAGAGACCCAGTACTTC.

V and J are TRBV19 and TRBJ1-1; D remains unclear. The ends were cut back, 1 base at V and 2 bases at J, with 8 bases in the middle. This CDR3 has 14 amino acids. The germline V gene has CDR1 LNHDA and CDR2 SQIVND (reference sequence). The CDR3 region has the DNA TGTGCCAGTAGTATAGCTCCAGTCAACACTGAAGCTTTCTTT. This translates into CASSIAPVNTEAFF.

This chain links TRBV7-3 with TRBJ2-5; 8 nucleotides agree with TRBD2. The CDR3 consists of 15 residues. Germline loops: CDR1 SGHTA, CDR2 FQGTGA. Trimming at V came to 1 base and at J to 4 bases, leaving 5 bases not matched to a gene. CDR3 DNA sequence: TGTGCCAGCAGCTTAAACACGGGAGGGGGAGAGACCCAGTACTTC. Amino acids: CASSLNTGGGETQYF.

The V and J genes are TRBV6-4 and TRBJ2-2; D not resolved. The V end lost 5 bases, the J end lost 3 bases, and 10 bases lay between the germline ends. This CDR3 region has 14 residues. Germline loops: CDR1 MRHNA, CDR2 SNTAGT. CDR3 bases: TGTGCCAGCAGTTCCAGGCCTGACACCGGGGAGCTGTTTTTT. It codes for CASSSRPDTGELFF.

The chain recombines TRBV27 with TRBJ2-7, with TRBD1 as a possible D gene (6 bases). The germline gives CDR1 MNHEY, CDR2 SMNVEV (reference sequence). The CDR3 spans 16 residues. V was cut by 4 bases and J by 0 bases, with 16 bases left in between. CDR3: CASSSTRTESSYEQYF. The DNA for the CDR3 is TGTGCCAGCAGTTCAACCAGGACAGAAAGCTCCTACGAGCAGTACTTC.

V usage is TRBV11-2 and J usage is TRBJ2-3; 9 bases are a match to TRBD2. This CDR3 has 15 amino acids. The ends lost 4 bases at V and 4 bases at J; junction bases unmatched: 6. The germline V gene has CDR1 SGHAT and CDR2 FQNNGV. CDR3: CASSSREGRADTQYF. The CDR3 DNA reads TGTGCCAGCAGCTCGCGGGAGGGCAGGGCAGATACGCAGTATTTT.

The genes are TRBV2 and TRBJ1-2; 9 positions agree with TRBD1. CDR3 length: 14 residues. J lost 2 bases, V lost 6 bases, and 4 bases had no gene match. Germline V gene lookup returns CDR1 SNHLY and CDR2 FYNNEI. In DNA form, the CDR3 reads TGTGCCAGCAGGGGGACAGGGAGGAACTATGGCTACACCTTC. Encoded protein: CASRGTGRNYGYTF.

V gene TRBV28 combines with J gene TRBJ1-2; TRBD1 aligns across 9 bases. The germline V gene has CDR1 MDHEN and CDR2 SYDVKM. V lost 4 bases to trimming and J lost 5 bases; unmatched junction nucleotides: 5. This CDR3 has 14 amino acids. The CDR3 sequence is CASSSQGAGYGYTF. The CDR3 coding sequence is TGTGCCAGCAGTTCACAGGGGGCGGGTTATGGCTACACCTTC.

This clone was seen a single time. The gene calls are TRBV18 and TRBJ1-3; D unresolved. The V end was cut by 2 bases, the J end by 0 bases, with 5 bases between. There are 14 residues in the CDR3. CDR1 KGHSH and CDR2 LQKENI come from the germline V gene. Here the CDR3 reads CASSPEVSGNTIYF. DNA for the CDR3: TGTGCCAGCTCACCAGAGGTCTCTGGAAACACCATATATTTT. Combining the CDR3 with reference TRBV18 and TRBJ1-3 gives the whole variable domain NAGVMQNPRHLVRRRGQEARLRCSPMKGHSHVYWYRQLPEEGLKFMVYLQKENIIDESGMPKERFSAEFPKEGPSILRIQQVVRGDSAAYFCASSPEVSGNTIYFGEGSWLTVV.

The CDR3 DNA sequence: TGCAGTGCTAGTCCAGCGGGAGCGGGCGGGGAGCTGTTTTTT. Its protein is CSASPAGAGGELFF. The chain combines TRBV20-1 with TRBJ2-2; 8 nucleotides line up with TRBD2. Per the germline V gene, CDR1 is DFQATT and CDR2 is SNEGSKA (reference sequence). V was pared by 3 bases and J by 7 bases, with 7 bases of the junction left unmatched. CDR3 length equals 14 residues.

This chain uses TRBV12-3 or TRBV12-4 with TRBJ2-1, with TRBD1 identical over 7 bases. After removal of 6 bases from V and 5 bases from J, the junction contained 4 bases not matched to a gene. The CDR3 covers 13 residues. The chain's CDR3 is CASSRDSDNEQFF. The CDR3 bases are TGTGCCAGCAGCCGGGACAGTGACAATGAGCAGTTCTTC.

The chain carries TRBV28 and TRBJ2-3; D unresolved. Trimming took off 6 bases at V and 0 bases at J, with 4 bases between the two ends. The germline V gene encodes CDR1 MDHEN and CDR2 SYDVKM. This CDR3 comprises 12 residues. DNA of the CDR3: TGTGCCAGCAGCCTTAGCACAGATACGCAGTATTTT. This encodes CASSLSTDTQYF.

This clone was counted a single time. The J gene is TRBJ2-2, the V gene TRBV5-1, with a weak D call TRBD2 (6 bases). The CDR3 contains 13 residues. V was shortened by 5 bases and J by 6 bases, with 11 bases between the two germline ends. CDR1 is SGHRS, CDR2 YFSETQ, per germline. CDR3 coding DNA: TGCGCCAGCAGACAGGCGGGGTCCGGGGAGCTGTTTTTT. Translation gives CASRQAGSGELFF.

To note about this clone: A junction boundary mismatches the germline segment, possibly from a read error. The rearrangement joins TRBV11-2 to TRBJ2-7, with 9 bases matching TRBD1. Germline CDR1 SGHAT, CDR2 FQNNGV. The CDR3 contains 14 residues. CDR3 bases: TGTGCCAGCAGCATAACAGGGGGCTCCGACGAGCAGTACTTC. It translates to CASSITGGSDEQYF.

This chain links TRBV19 with TRBJ2-7; 8 bases align to TRBD1. The CDR3 contains 14 residues. Germline V lookup: CDR1 LNHDA, CDR2 SQIVND (reference sequence). J lost 0 bases, V lost 6 bases, and 4 bases had no gene match. The chain's CDR3 is CASSRTGGSYEQYF. CDR3 bases: TGTGCCAGTAGCAGAACAGGGGGCTCCTACGAGCAGTACTTC.

Regarding this clone: At the DNA level, this CDR3 is encoded by other sequences in the same sample as well. The chain uses TRBV5-1 and TRBJ2-7, with TRBD2 identical over 11 bases. The CDR3 has 15 amino acids. Per the germline V gene, CDR1 is SGHRS and CDR2 is YFSETQ. J gave up 1 base and V 4 bases, and 4 bases lay outside the gene matches. This chain's CDR3 is CASSPGLAVSYEQYF. In nucleotides, the CDR3 is TGCGCCAGCAGCCCGGGACTAGCGGTTTCCTACGAGCAGTACTTC.

The V gene is TRBV7-9, the J gene TRBJ1-2; D gene ambiguous. V gave up 5 bases and J gave up 6 bases, with 22 bases separating them. This CDR3 spans 16 amino acids. CDR1 and CDR2 (germline): SEHNR, FQNEAQ (reference sequence). In nucleotides, the CDR3 is TGTGCCAGCAGCCCAACGGATCATAAACATCAGGATGGCTACACCTTC. This gives the protein CASSPTDHKHQDGYTF.